A selection of T cell receptor beta chains follows, all from one sample in a study of immune cell composition in non-small cell lung cancer. Produced via immunoSEQ multiplex PCR; TCRdb's table is partial and in-frame only. Here the sample spans about 3,200 clones, approximately 80% being singletons. Sequencing was carried out using lung tumor tissue. The receptors stem from a human donor with non-small cell lung cancer. Both conserved end residues are part of each CDR3. Each record gives: V gene, CDR3 protein.

v_gene: TRBV5-1; CDR3aa: CTSSLDPTGSNTEAFF
v_gene: TRBV2; CDR3aa: CASTRDRAVTGELFF
v_gene: TRBV13; CDR3aa: CASSLRGLAGHEQYF
v_gene: TRBV6-6; CDR3aa: CASSSRGGATETQYF
v_gene: TRBV5-1; CDR3aa: CASSLVTGTGSGNEQFF
v_gene: TRBV18; CDR3aa: CASSPPGAGSLPGNTIYF
v_gene: TRBV2; CDR3aa: CASSDRGPTYNEQFF
v_gene: TRBV5-3; CDR3aa: CARSLSPRGSYEQYF
v_gene: TRBV2; CDR3aa: CASGGQGGSYEQYF
v_gene: TRBV19; CDR3aa: CASSIRADSGANVLTF
v_gene: TRBV14; CDR3aa: CASSLQGRGELFF
v_gene: TRBV6-5; CDR3aa: CASSYSIVRAGELFF
v_gene: TRBV20-1; CDR3aa: CSAFGGYGYTF
v_gene: TRBV4-1; CDR3aa: CASSHGGESPLHF
v_gene: TRBV5-5; CDR3aa: CASSLEQDQPQHF
v_gene: TRBV7-8; CDR3aa: CASSSTSGLNYGYTF
v_gene: TRBV5-1; CDR3aa: CASSFSDSYNEQFF
v_gene: TRBV2; CDR3aa: CASSAVRGSTDTQYF
v_gene: TRBV5-6; CDR3aa: CASSLAGRGGFADTQYF
v_gene: TRBV7-9; CDR3aa: CASSLGVGAGTDTQYF
v_gene: TRBV30; CDR3aa: CAWSVDALAGGQETQYF
v_gene: TRBV7-9; CDR3aa: CASSSQGNIYNSPLHF
v_gene: TRBV2; CDR3aa: CASSDYQGPNSPLHF
v_gene: TRBV6-5; CDR3aa: CASSSTSVREQFF
v_gene: TRBV28; CDR3aa: CASSHYSREKLFF
v_gene: TRBV19; CDR3aa: CASSPSPRSALAYEQYF
v_gene: TRBV11-2; CDR3aa: CASSLVRYTGELFF
v_gene: TRBV11-2; CDR3aa: CASSVYRDSYEQYF
v_gene: TRBV9; CDR3aa: CASSGGSWDTQYF
v_gene: TRBV7-9; CDR3aa: CASSLELANPTDTQYF
v_gene: TRBV5-1; CDR3aa: CASSLGRGGGETQYF
v_gene: TRBV2; CDR3aa: CASNPGGIRRAVNSGNTIYF
v_gene: TRBV6-5; CDR3aa: CATEKRGTDYGYTF
v_gene: TRBV13; CDR3aa: CASSGSSGGSLEQYF
v_gene: TRBV4-1; CDR3aa: CASSQDWRGAGSEQYF
v_gene: TRBV27; CDR3aa: CASSRQGSSGNTIYF
v_gene: TRBV2; CDR3aa: CASSDWGQGGAFF